The 14 T cell receptor beta chains below come from one sample, sequenced in a study of vaccination and CD4 T cells after COVID-19. Sample treatment: roughly ten-day PBMC culture with coronavirus spike peptide pools or control peptides (ViraFEST assay). The Oncomine TCR Beta short-read assay was applied to DNA of cultured CD4+ T cells. In TCRdb, the PCR reads were re-called with MiXCR into one record per CDR3 protein. The sample holds 9,100 or so distinct CDR3 sequences; under 35% are singletons and the top ten take around 30%. Antigens for these TCRs are unknown. Sequenced: cultured CD4+ T cells from blood. The receptors stem from a human donor with COVID-19.

This clonotype was counted only a few times. The chain carries TRBV6-1 and TRBJ2-7; TRBD2 matches 15 bases. Germline V gene lookup returns CDR1 MNHNS and CDR2 SASEGT. V shed 5 bases, J shed 3 bases, and the junction held 8 bases outside the gene matches. This CDR3 has 17 residues. This CDR3 reads CASSRTSGGALGYEQYF. The CDR3, as DNA: TGTGCCAGCAGTCGGACTAGCGGGGGGGCCCTCGGCTACGAGCAGTACTTC.

J is TRBJ1-2 and V is TRBV27, with TRBD1 as a possible D gene (6 bases). V was trimmed by 6 bases and J by 4 bases, leaving 15 bases between them. The CDR3 consists of 14 residues. Germline values: CDR1 MNHEY, CDR2 SMNVEV (reference sequence). CDR3 DNA: TGTGCCAGCAGACCACAGGGTTTCCGCTATGGCTACACCTTC. Its protein is CASRPQGFRYGYTF.

This chain joins TRBV6-2 or TRBV6-3 and TRBJ1-5; tentative D call: TRBD1 (6 bases). The ends were cut back, 0 bases at V and 1 base at J, with 16 bases in the middle. Per germline, CDR1 MNHEY and CDR2 SVGEGT. This CDR3 is built from 18 residues. The CDR3 nucleotides are TGTGCCAGCAGTTACTCGCCCTCAGGGGTCCAGAGCAATCAGCCCCAGCATTTT. This codes for CASSYSPSGVQSNQPQHF.

This clonotype was seen a few times. CDR3 bases: TGTGCCAGCAGCTTAGAGGGACCCACAACCCAAGAGACCCAGTACTTC. Residues: CASSLEGPTTQETQYF. The chain carries TRBV7-6 and TRBJ2-5, with D perhaps assigned TRBD1 or TRBD2 (5 bases each). The V end was cut by 1 base, the J end by 1 base, with 13 bases between. CDR3 length: 16 residues. The germline V gene encodes CDR1 SGHVS and CDR2 FNYEAQ.

This clonotype has a handful of counts. The V gene is TRBV6-2 or TRBV6-3, the J gene TRBJ1-2; 8 bases agree with TRBD1. The CDR3 totals 14 residues. CDR1 and CDR2 from the germline V gene are MNHEY and SVGEGT. With V trimmed by 7 bases and J by 6 bases, 10 bases remained unmatched. The CDR3 sequence is CASTDRAGGDGYTF. CDR3 DNA: TGTGCCAGCACCGACAGGGCAGGGGGCGATGGCTACACCTTC.

This rearrangement joins TRBV25-1 to TRBJ2-1, with TRBD2 matching 10 bases. J gave up 2 bases and V 2 bases, and 6 bases lay outside the gene matches. The length of the CDR3 is 17 residues. CDR1 is MGHDK, CDR2 SYGVNS, per germline. CDR3 nucleotide sequence: TGTGCCAGCAGTGAACAGGTAGCGGGGGGACCCTACAATGAGCAGTTCTTC. Translating gives CASSEQVAGGPYNEQFF.

The chain carries TRBV4-1 and TRBJ2-7; TRBD2 agrees at 7 bases. The ends lost 4 bases at V and 3 bases at J; junction bases unmatched: 9. Germline V gene data show CDR1 as MGHRA and CDR2 as YSYEKL. The CDR3 extends over 15 amino acids. CDR3 sequence (DNA): TGCGCCAGCAGCCCAGGGAGGGGCGGGATCTACGAGCAGTACTTC. Its protein is CASSPGRGGIYEQYF.

The gene calls are TRBV5-1 and TRBJ2-2; a weak D match, TRBD1 (6 bases). CDR3 size: 15 residues. Germline values: CDR1 SGHRS, CDR2 YFSETQ. V was pared by 4 bases and J by 4 bases, with 14 bases between. The CDR3 DNA is TGCGCCAGCAGCCTCCCCAGGGGTGCCACCGGGGAGCTGTTTTTT. Translated, it gives CASSLPRGATGELFF.

The chain joins TRBV7-8 to TRBJ2-1; maybe TRBD1 (6 bases). The V end lost 6 bases, the J end lost 0 bases, and 15 bases lay between the germline ends. The CDR3 consists of 16 residues. Germline CDR1 SGHVS, CDR2 FQNEAQ. As DNA, the CDR3 is TGTGCCAGCAGGGTCTCCGGGACAAGCTCCTACAATGAGCAGTTCTTC. Translating it yields CASRVSGTSSYNEQFF.

A few counts support this clonotype. This chain links TRBV6-5 with TRBJ2-1; D may be TRBD2 (6 bases). The CDR3 has 15 residues. Trimming removed 2 bases from V and 8 bases from J, with 16 bases in between. The germline V gene has CDR1 MNHEY and CDR2 SVGAGI. The DNA for the CDR3 is TGTGCCAGCAGTTACCTCTCCCTGGGAGGCGATGAGCAGTTCTTC. It translates to CASSYLSLGGDEQFF.

The chain uses TRBV7-2 and TRBJ2-7; 10 bases are shared with TRBD1. CDR1 is SGHTA and CDR2 is FQGNSA in the germline V gene. This CDR3 has 13 residues. J gave up 7 bases and V 5 bases, and 5 bases lay outside the gene matches. In DNA form, the CDR3 reads TGTGCCAGCAGCCGCGACAGGGGGCGAGAGCAGTACTTC. Its protein product is CASSRDRGREQYF.

This clonotype has more than one count but fewer than ten. V usage is TRBV20-1 and J usage is TRBJ2-5; possibly TRBD2 for D (6 bases). This CDR3 comprises 15 residues. The germline gives CDR1 DFQATT, CDR2 SNEGSKA (reference sequence). V was pared by 0 bases and J by 2 bases, with 13 bases between. DNA for the CDR3: TGCAGTGCTAGAGATGGGGGGTCTCGACAAGAGACCCAGTACTTC. It translates to CSARDGGSRQETQYF.

The chain links TRBV5-1 to TRBJ2-3; no clear D gene. The CDR3 is made up of 13 amino acids. The germline CDR1 and CDR2 sequences are SGHRS and YFSETQ. V lost 4 bases to trimming and J lost 2 bases, with 8 bases between them. The CDR3, as DNA: TGCGCCAGCAGCGACACCTACACAGATACGCAGTATTTT. As protein: CASSDTYTDTQYF.

The CDR3, as DNA: TGTGCCAGCCTTCGATCTAGCGGGGGGCTCACAGATACGCAGTATTTT. Translated, it gives CASLRSSGGLTDTQYF. This chain links TRBV6-1 with TRBJ2-3, with 11 bases matching TRBD2. The CDR3 has 16 amino acids. Germline V gene sequence: CDR1 MNHNS, CDR2 SASEGT. V dropped 8 bases and J dropped 2; count of bases not matched to a gene: 9.